These 25 T cell receptor beta chains were sequenced from one sample in a study of blood T cell repertoires in COVID-19. Clones were read by immunoSEQ multiplex PCR, and TCRdb kept only the in-frame ones, dropping some. The sample lists around 190,000 clones, about 81% occurring once. The sample comprised peripheral blood. The receptors derive from a woman in her sixties or seventies with COVID-19, enrolled during active disease.

The rearrangement uses TRBV7-6 and TRBJ1-6, with 11 bases lining up with TRBD1. The CDR3 contains 15 residues. From germline, CDR1 is SGHVS and CDR2 FNYEAQ. Losses at the gene ends were 4 bases for V and 10 bases for J; bases not matched to a gene: 6. DNA for the CDR3: TGTGCCAGCAGCTCCCTGGACAGGGGGCGGTCACCCCTCCACTTT. This encodes CASSSLDRGRSPLHF. Combining the CDR3 with reference TRBV7-6 and TRBJ1-6 gives the whole variable domain GAGVSQSPRYKVTKRGQDVALRCDPISGHVSLYWYRQALGQGPEFLTYFNYEAQQDKSGLPNDRFSAERPEGSISTLTIQRTEQRDSAMYRCASSSLDRGRSPLHFGNGTRLTVT.

The CDR3 is CASSRSWGGANIQYF. The DNA of the CDR3 is TGTGCCAGCAGTCGATCCTGGGGGGGAGCGAACATTCAGTACTTC. The chain combines TRBV28 with TRBJ2-4; 7 positions agree with TRBD2. The V gene's germline CDR1 is MDHEN and CDR2 SYDVKM. The V gene end was trimmed by 5 bases and the J gene end by 7 bases; junction bases not matched to a gene: 11. The CDR3 length is 15 residues.

V gene TRBV30 combines with J gene TRBJ1-4; tentative D call: TRBD1 (6 bases). The CDR3 consists of 14 residues. Trimming took 2 bases from V and 2 from J, leaving 9 bases between them. The germline V gene has CDR1 GTSNPN and CDR2 SVGIG (reference sequence). As DNA, the CDR3 is TGTGCCTGGAGTCCGGGACATACTAATGAAAAACTGTTTTTT. Amino acids: CAWSPGHTNEKLFF.

The V gene is TRBV6-4, the J gene TRBJ1-1; the D gene is possibly TRBD1 (5 bases). The CDR3 is 14 amino acids. Trimming removed 0 bases from V and 4 bases from J, with 9 bases in between. From germline, CDR1 is MRHNA and CDR2 SNTAGT. The CDR3 bases are TGTGCCAGCAGTGACTCAGGGAGGGGCACTGAAGCTTTCTTT. Protein product: CASSDSGRGTEAFF.

The J gene is TRBJ2-3, the V gene TRBV7-2; perhaps TRBD2 as D (5 bases). V was cut by 3 bases and J by 2 bases, with 12 bases left in between. In germline, CDR1 is SGHTA, CDR2 FQGNSA. The CDR3 is made up of 15 amino acids. The CDR3 sequence: CASSLEATPTDTQYF. The CDR3 nucleotides read TGTGCCAGCAGCTTGGAGGCGACACCCACAGATACGCAGTATTTT.

The chain uses TRBV6-5 and TRBJ2-1; a weak D match, TRBD2 (5 bases). The CDR3 has 14 residues. The V end was cut by 8 bases, the J end by 0 bases, with 11 bases between. CDR1 is MNHEY and CDR2 is SVGAGI in the germline V gene. This chain's CDR3 is CASRRDLSYNEQFF. CDR3 in DNA: TGTGCCAGCCGCCGGGATCTCTCCTACAATGAGCAGTTCTTC.

The DNA of the CDR3 is TGTGCCAGCAGCCCGGGGGGGTGGCAAGAGACCCAGTACTTC. Residues: CASSPGGWQETQYF. The gene calls are TRBV5-6 and TRBJ2-5, with 8 bases matching TRBD2. The V segment lost 4 bases and the J segment 2 bases; nucleotides outside the gene matches: 4. CDR1 is SGHDT, CDR2 YYEEEE, per germline. The CDR3 contains 14 residues. Combining the CDR3 with reference TRBV5-6 and TRBJ2-5 gives the whole variable domain DAGVTQSPTHLIKTRGQQVTLRCSPKSGHDTVSWYQQALGQGPQFIFQYYEEEERQRGNFPDRFSGHQFPNYSSELNVNALLLGDSALYLCASSPGGWQETQYFGPGTRLLVL.

CDR3 nucleotides: TGTGCCAGCAGTCAGGGGGTGATCTTTGGCTACACCTTC. This translates into CASSQGVIFGYTF. The chain couples TRBV27 to TRBJ1-2; TRBD1 agrees at 7 bases. The germline CDR1 and CDR2 sequences are MNHEY and SMNVEV (reference sequence). This CDR3 has 13 amino acids. V dropped 5 bases and J dropped 7; count of bases not matched to a gene: 7.

The CDR3 coding sequence is TGTGCCAGCAGCACAAGCTCAGGGGCCAATCAGCCCCAGCATTTT. Its protein product is CASSTSSGANQPQHF. V is TRBV7-2 and J is TRBJ1-5; a weak D match, TRBD1 (6 bases). The CDR3 is 15 amino acids. CDR1 and CDR2 from the germline V gene are SGHTA and FQGNSA. V lost 5 bases and J lost 3, with 14 bases in between.

This chain links TRBV9 with TRBJ2-5, with D tentatively TRBD2 (5 bases). The CDR3 is made up of 16 amino acids. V lost 0 bases to trimming and J lost 4 bases, with 16 bases between them. Per germline, CDR1 SGDLS and CDR2 YYNGEE. CDR3: CASSVAAAGIAETQYF. CDR3 nucleotide sequence: TGTGCCAGCAGCGTAGCAGCGGCGGGCATCGCAGAGACCCAGTACTTC.

V is TRBV30 and J is TRBJ1-3, with D possibly TRBD1 on 6 matching bases. The V end lost 3 bases, the J end lost 4 bases, and 16 bases lay between the germline ends. Looked up from germline, CDR1 is GTSNPN and CDR2 is SVGIG (reference sequence). There are 15 residues in the CDR3. CDR3 amino acids: CAWSGGRSAGNTIYF. DNA of the CDR3: TGTGCCTGGAGCGGGGGGCGCAGCGCCGGAAACACCATATATTTT.

This clone was picked up one time. The CDR3 DNA follows: TGTGCCAGCAGCCTTAATCAGCCCCAGCATTTT. It specifies CASSLNQPQHF. The gene calls are TRBV5-6 and TRBJ1-5, with no clear D. The CDR3 covers 11 residues. Per germline, CDR1 SGHDT and CDR2 YYEEEE. Trimming cost V 4 bases and J 4 bases, with 3 bases left between them.

Many counts were recorded for this clone. The V call is TRBV10-3, the J call TRBJ1-2; D is uncertain. The CDR3 runs 15 residues. Germline V gene sequence: CDR1 ENHRY, CDR2 SYGVKD. V lost 8 bases to trimming and J lost 0 bases, with 16 bases between them. DNA of the CDR3: TGTGCCATCCGGCGGCAGATCTTATCTAACTATGGCTACACCTTC. As protein: CAIRRQILSNYGYTF.

The J gene is TRBJ2-2, the V gene TRBV7-2; D not resolved. With 6 bases removed from V and 7 bases from J, the gap between germline ends came to 18 bases. The CDR3 is 15 amino acids. The germline V gene encodes CDR1 SGHTA and CDR2 FQGNSA. CDR3 loop: CASSRQITGVGELFF. In DNA form, the CDR3 reads TGTGCCAGCAGTCGCCAGATCACCGGAGTCGGGGAGCTGTTTTTT. The complete variable domain, with remaining parts taken from reference TRBV7-2 and TRBJ2-2, reads GAGVSQSPSNKVTEKGKDVELRCDPISGHTALYWYRQSLGQGLEFLIYFQGNSAPDKSGLPSDRFSAERTGGSVSTLTIQRTQQEDSAVYLCASSRQITGVGELFFGEGSRLTVL.

This chain uses TRBV30 with TRBJ2-1, with 8 positions matching TRBD2. Germline V gene lookup returns CDR1 GTSNPN and CDR2 SVGIG (reference sequence). V gave up 2 bases and J gave up 7 bases; unmatched junction bases: 7. The CDR3 covers 14 residues. The CDR3 DNA reads TGTGCCTGGAGTACGGGACTAGAGGGGAATGAGCAGTTCTTC. It specifies CAWSTGLEGNEQFF.

CDR3 nucleotides: TGCAGTGCTAGTGCGGGAGGGGCCTACGAGCAGTACTTC. Its protein is CSASAGGAYEQYF. The genes are TRBV20-1 and TRBJ2-7, with 9 bases that match TRBD2. CDR1 is DFQATT, CDR2 SNEGSKA, per germline (reference sequence). Losses at the gene ends were 3 bases for V and 2 bases for J; bases not matched to a gene: 2. This CDR3 is built from 13 residues.

This chain joins TRBV5-4 and TRBJ2-7; maybe TRBD2 (5 bases). CDR3 length equals 16 residues. CDR1 and CDR2 from the germline V gene are SGHNT and YYREEE (reference sequence). V was pared by 0 bases and J by 0 bases, with 13 bases between. CDR3 in amino acids: CASSLELDPASYEQYF. The DNA of the CDR3 is TGTGCCAGCAGCTTGGAACTAGACCCCGCCTCCTACGAGCAGTACTTC.

The rearrangement joins TRBV6-2 or TRBV6-3 to TRBJ1-2; D uncertain. V lost 5 bases and J 4 bases, leaving 11 bases between the germline ends. CDR3 length equals 13 residues. Germline V gene data show CDR1 as MNHEY and CDR2 as SVGEGT. The CDR3 bases are TGTGCCAGCAGTCGGACTTTAGGCTATGGCTACACCTTC. This encodes CASSRTLGYGYTF.

The chain has TRBV5-1 and TRBJ1-1; 7 positions match TRBD1. Germline V lookup: CDR1 SGHRS, CDR2 YFSETQ. V lost 4 bases to trimming and J lost 1 base; unmatched junction nucleotides: 10. This CDR3 is 16 amino acids long. The CDR3 bases are TGCGCCAGCAGCCCCGGGGTGGGACAGCAGAACACTGAAGCTTTCTTT. This translates into CASSPGVGQQNTEAFF.

This clone was seen more than once but under ten times. The chain combines TRBV7-9 with TRBJ1-1; 7 bases align to TRBD1. This CDR3 region has 16 residues. Germline-derived CDR1 and CDR2 are SEHNR and FQNEAQ (reference sequence). V gave up 5 bases and J gave up 5 bases; unmatched junction bases: 14. This chain's CDR3 is CASSLIGQVPQTEAFF. CDR3 DNA: TGTGCCAGCAGCCTGATTGGACAGGTGCCACAAACTGAAGCTTTCTTT.

The chain recombines TRBV6-5 with TRBJ1-2, with D possibly matching TRBD1 (6 bases). Trimming left V 5 bases short and J 5 bases short, with 18 bases between. This CDR3 is 15 amino acids long. Germline lookup yields CDR1 MNHEY and CDR2 SVGAGI. CDR3 DNA: TGTGCCAGCAGTCCCAACAGGGCGGCAGGGTATGGCTACACCTTC. This sequence encodes CASSPNRAAGYGYTF.

The CDR3 sequence is CASSSTGFNEKLFF. CDR3 bases: TGTGCCAGCAGCTCGACAGGATTCAATGAAAAACTGTTTTTT. The chain links TRBV6-5 to TRBJ1-4, with D possibly being TRBD1 (6 bases). The CDR3 spans 14 residues. Per the germline V gene, CDR1 is MNHEY and CDR2 is SVGAGI. V lost 6 bases and J lost 5, with 13 bases in between.

This clone was observed a few times. The chain is built from TRBV24-1 and TRBJ2-7; 9 nucleotides match TRBD1. Trimming at V came to 3 bases and at J to 6 bases, leaving 5 bases not matched to a gene. Germline V CDR1 and CDR2: KGHDR, SFDVKD. There are 14 residues in the CDR3. In DNA, the CDR3 is TGTGCCACCAGTGATCCGGGACAGGGAGGCGAGCAGTACTTC. This translates into CATSDPGQGGEQYF.

This clone was seen only once. The V call is TRBV6-5, the J call TRBJ1-6; 8 bases are a match to TRBD1. Per germline, CDR1 MNHEY and CDR2 SVGAGI. Trimming took 7 bases from V and 14 from J; bases not matched to a gene: 16. The CDR3 is 15 residues long. For the CDR3, the DNA is TGTGCCAGCACTACGATCGGACAGGGACTTTCGGCCCTCCACTTT. Translating it yields CASTTIGQGLSALHF.

This clone was picked up a small number of times. The rearrangement joins TRBV19 to TRBJ2-1, with 9 bases fitting TRBD2. CDR3 length: 14 residues. Germline V gene data show CDR1 as LNHDA and CDR2 as SQIVND (reference sequence). Losses at the gene ends were 7 bases for V and 4 bases for J; bases not matched to a gene: 5. CDR3 amino acids: CASKVAGVYNEQFF. CDR3 nucleotides: TGTGCCAGTAAGGTAGCGGGAGTTTACAATGAGCAGTTCTTC.